These T cell receptor beta chains were read from a single sample in a study of PD-1 blockade in classical Hodgkin lymphoma. Data came from immunoSEQ multiplex PCR; TCRdb stores just in-frame clones and leaves some out. The table records tens of thousands of clones, 80% of them present only once. The sample was peripheral blood mononuclear cells (PBMCs), taken before the fourth cycle of nivolumab. Receptors were obtained from a human donor with classical Hodgkin lymphoma. Each CDR3 is given with its conserved first and last residue. D genes are given only for firm matches. Size values are once, few and many counts, or a class for expanded clones, and some rows have none.

CASSPTGQGSYEQYF | TGTGCCAGCAGCCCAACCGGACAGGGTAGCTACGAGCAGTACTTC | - | TRBD1 | 15 | TRBJ2-7 | TRBV9
CASSLGRGPNYGYTF | TGTGCCAGCAGCTTAGGAAGGGGACCGAACTATGGCTACACCTTC | - | - | 15 | TRBJ1-2 | TRBV7-9
CATSPGTVLSGNTIYF | TGTGCCACCAGCCCCGGGACGGTCTTATCTGGAAACACCATATATTTT | - | - | 16 | TRBJ1-3 | TRBV15
CASSIVPGKNTEAFF | TGTGCCAGTAGTATAGTCCCCGGGAAGAACACTGAAGCTTTCTTT | - | - | 15 | TRBJ1-1 | TRBV19
CSAGAASNTGELFF | TGCAGCGCCGGAGCTGCTTCGAACACCGGGGAGCTGTTTTTT | - | - | 14 | TRBJ2-2 | TRBV29-1
CASSLRRGYTF | TGTGCCAGCAGTTTAAGGCGTGGCTACACCTTC | - | - | 11 | TRBJ1-2 | TRBV28
CASSLWTRGGSDTQYF | TGTGCCAGCAGCTTATGGACCCGTGGAGGGTCAGATACGCAGTATTTT | - | - | 16 | TRBJ2-3 | TRBV7-2
CADEGLPHRNQILRYEQYF | TGCGCCGACGAAGGGCTCCCCCACAGGAACCAAATCCTACGCTACGAGCAGTACTTC | - | - | 19 | TRBJ2-7 | TRBV5-1
CASSPSGRSTDTQYF | TGCGCCAGCAGCCCTAGCGGGAGAAGCACAGATACGCAGTATTTT | - | TRBD2 | 15 | TRBJ2-3 | TRBV5-1
CASNSGRSIQPQHF | TGTGCCAGTAACTCAGGTCGATCGATTCAGCCCCAGCATTTT | - | - | 14 | TRBJ1-5 | TRBV19
CASSLKCPWSTEAFF | TGTGCCAGCAGCTTAAAATGCCCCTGGAGCACTGAAGCTTTCTTT | few | - | 15 | TRBJ1-1 | TRBV21-1
CASSLVWEQPQHF | TGTGCCAGCAGCCTGGTTTGGGAACAGCCCCAGCATTTT | - | - | 13 | TRBJ1-5 | TRBV7-2
CASSQDLTAGYTQHF | TGCGCCAGCAGCCAAGATCTGACGGCCGGGTATACCCAGCATTTT | once | - | 15 | TRBJ1-5 | TRBV4-3
CASIMNSRGRGNGYTF | TGTGCCAGTATTATGAACAGTAGAGGCCGAGGAAATGGCTACACCTTC | - | - | 16 | TRBJ1-2 | TRBV19
CSVTGPSYEQYF | TGCAGCGTTACCGGACCTTCCTACGAGCAGTACTTC | once | - | 12 | TRBJ2-7 | TRBV29-1
CATSTKGARSQLFF | TGTGCCACCAGTACAAAGGGGGCGCGTTCACAACTGTTTTTT | - | TRBD1 | 14 | TRBJ1-4 | TRBV15
CASSLYPGGQGNTEAFF | TGTGCCAGCAGTTTATATCCAGGGGGCCAAGGGAACACTGAAGCTTTCTTT | - | TRBD1 | 17 | TRBJ1-1 | TRBV27
CASSADLIDSNQPQHF | TGTGCCAGCAGCGCCGACCTGATCGATAGCAATCAGCCCCAGCATTTT | - | - | 16 | TRBJ1-5 | TRBV5-8
CASTSSGRDTGELFF | TGTGCCAGCACATCTAGCGGGAGAGACACCGGGGAGCTGTTTTTT | - | TRBD2 | 15 | TRBJ2-2 | TRBV6-1
CSVGVGGLGQPQHF | TGCAGCGTTGGGGTCGGGGGGCTAGGTCAGCCCCAGCATTTT | - | - | 14 | TRBJ1-5 | TRBV29-1
CASSVGQTQETQYF | TGTGCCAGCAGCGTAGGACAGACCCAAGAGACCCAGTACTTC | - | - | 14 | TRBJ2-5 | TRBV9
CASSRERPYEQYF | TGCGCCAGCAGCCGGGAGAGACCCTACGAGCAGTACTTC | - | - | 13 | TRBJ2-7 | TRBV4-1
CASGLRLAGAGTGELFF | TGTGCCAGCGGACTTAGACTAGCGGGAGCGGGCACCGGGGAGCTGTTTTTT | once | TRBD2 | 17 | TRBJ2-2 | TRBV27
CATSSRPRGGGSSYEQYF | TGTGCCACCAGCTCGCGACCTCGGGGCGGGGGCAGCTCCTACGAGCAGTACTTC | few | - | 18 | TRBJ2-7 | TRBV15
CASSAEGTSDYNEQFF | TGTGCCAGCAGTGCCGAAGGGACTAGCGACTACAATGAGCAGTTCTTC | few | TRBD2 | 16 | TRBJ2-1 | TRBV6-1